The T cell receptor beta chain under discussion was sequenced for a study of control samples from healthy donors and cancer patients. Germline V gives CDR1 LNHDA, CDR2 SQIVND (reference sequence). The CDR3 has 14 amino acids. V was clipped by 10 bases and J by 1 base, with 16 bases between them. Some clones are missing from TCRdb's copy, which holds only in-frame ones; the method was immunoSEQ multiplex PCR. The sample includes roughly 86,000 clones, about 92% of them seen just once. The sample taken for sequencing was blood. The genes are TRBV19 and TRBJ1-1, with D hard to call. This clonotype originated in a woman between 25 and 40 years old in good health. The DNA for the CDR3 is TGTGCCACGACACACCCTCAATCGAACACTGAAGCTTTCTTT. Its protein product is CATTHPQSNTEAFF. Using reference TRBV19 and TRBJ1-1 for the parts outside the CDR3, the full variable domain is DGGITQSPKYLFRKEGQNVTLSCEQNLNHDAMYWYRQDPGQGLRLIYYSQIVNDFQKGDIAEGYSVSREKKESFPLTVTSAQKNPTAFYLCATTHPQSNTEAFFGQGTRLTVV.